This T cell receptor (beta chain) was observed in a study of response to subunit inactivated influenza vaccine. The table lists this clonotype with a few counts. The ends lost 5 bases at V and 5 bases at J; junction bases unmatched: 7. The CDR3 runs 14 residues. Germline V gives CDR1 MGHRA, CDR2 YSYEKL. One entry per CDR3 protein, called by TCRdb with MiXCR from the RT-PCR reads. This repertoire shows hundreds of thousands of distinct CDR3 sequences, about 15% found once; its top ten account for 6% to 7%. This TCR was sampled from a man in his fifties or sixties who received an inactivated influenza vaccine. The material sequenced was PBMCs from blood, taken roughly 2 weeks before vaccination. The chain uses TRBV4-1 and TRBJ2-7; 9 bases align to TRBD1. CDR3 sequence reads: CASSNGQGTHEQYF. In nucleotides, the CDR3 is TGCGCCAGCAGCAACGGACAGGGGACCCACGAGCAGTACTTC.